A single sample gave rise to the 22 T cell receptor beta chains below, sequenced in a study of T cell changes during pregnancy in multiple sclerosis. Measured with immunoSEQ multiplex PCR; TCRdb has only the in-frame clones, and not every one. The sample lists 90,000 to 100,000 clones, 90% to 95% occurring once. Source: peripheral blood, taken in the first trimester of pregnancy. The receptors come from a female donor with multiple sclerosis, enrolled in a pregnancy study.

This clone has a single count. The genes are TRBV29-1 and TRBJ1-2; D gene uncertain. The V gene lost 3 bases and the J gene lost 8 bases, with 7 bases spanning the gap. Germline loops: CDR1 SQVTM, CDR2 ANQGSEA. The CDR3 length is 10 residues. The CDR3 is CSVEYSGYTF. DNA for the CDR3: TGCAGCGTTGAGTACTCAGGCTACACCTTC.

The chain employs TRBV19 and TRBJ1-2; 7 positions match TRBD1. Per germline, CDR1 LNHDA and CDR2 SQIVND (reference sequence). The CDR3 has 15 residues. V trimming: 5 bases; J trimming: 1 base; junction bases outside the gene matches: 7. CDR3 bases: TGTGCCAGTAGTGTCGCGGGACAGAGTAACTATGGCTACACCTTC. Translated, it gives CASSVAGQSNYGYTF.

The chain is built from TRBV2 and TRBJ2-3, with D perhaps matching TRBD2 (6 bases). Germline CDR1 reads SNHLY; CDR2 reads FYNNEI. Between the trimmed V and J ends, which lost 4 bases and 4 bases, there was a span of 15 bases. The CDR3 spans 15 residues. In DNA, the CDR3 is TGTGCCAGCAGTGGGGGGGACGGGAGTCCAGATACGCAGTATTTT. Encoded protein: CASSGGDGSPDTQYF.

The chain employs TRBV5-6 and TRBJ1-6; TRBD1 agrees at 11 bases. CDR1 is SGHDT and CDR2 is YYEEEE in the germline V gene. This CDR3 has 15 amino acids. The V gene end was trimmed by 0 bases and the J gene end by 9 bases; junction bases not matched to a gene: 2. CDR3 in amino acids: CASSLEGTGGSPLHF. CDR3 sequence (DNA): TGTGCCAGCAGCTTGGAAGGGACAGGGGGTTCACCCCTCCACTTT.

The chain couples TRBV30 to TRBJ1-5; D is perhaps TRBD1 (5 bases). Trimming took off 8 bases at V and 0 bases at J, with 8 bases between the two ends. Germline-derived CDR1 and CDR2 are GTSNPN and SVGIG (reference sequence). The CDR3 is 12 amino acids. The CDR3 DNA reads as TGTGCCGTCAGGGATAGCAATCAGCCCCAGCATTTT. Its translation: CAVRDSNQPQHF.

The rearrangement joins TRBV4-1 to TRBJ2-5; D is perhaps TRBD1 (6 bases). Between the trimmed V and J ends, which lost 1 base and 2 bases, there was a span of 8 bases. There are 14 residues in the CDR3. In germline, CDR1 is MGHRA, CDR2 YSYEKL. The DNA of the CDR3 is TGCGCCAGCAGCCAAGGGACAGCACAAGAGACCCAGTACTTC. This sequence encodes CASSQGTAQETQYF.

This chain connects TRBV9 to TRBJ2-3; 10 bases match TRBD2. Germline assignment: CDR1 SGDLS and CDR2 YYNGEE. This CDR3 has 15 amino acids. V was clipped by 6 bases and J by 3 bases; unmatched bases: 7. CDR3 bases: TGTGCCAGCACCTTCTCTAGCGGGGGAACAGATACGCAGTATTTT. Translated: CASTFSSGGTDTQYF.

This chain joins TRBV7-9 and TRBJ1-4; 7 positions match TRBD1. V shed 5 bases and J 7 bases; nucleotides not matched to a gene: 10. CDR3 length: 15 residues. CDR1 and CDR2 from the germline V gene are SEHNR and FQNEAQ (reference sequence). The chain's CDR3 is CASSRTGDGGEKLFF. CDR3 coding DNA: TGTGCCAGCAGCCGTACAGGGGACGGCGGTGAAAAACTGTTTTTT.

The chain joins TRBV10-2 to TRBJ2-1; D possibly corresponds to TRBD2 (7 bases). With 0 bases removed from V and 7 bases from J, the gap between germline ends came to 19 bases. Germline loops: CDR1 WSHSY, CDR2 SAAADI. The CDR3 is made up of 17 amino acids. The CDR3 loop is CASSESSGGGPFNEQFF. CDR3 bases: TGCGCCAGCAGTGAGTCGTCTGGGGGGGGGCCTTTTAATGAGCAGTTCTTC.

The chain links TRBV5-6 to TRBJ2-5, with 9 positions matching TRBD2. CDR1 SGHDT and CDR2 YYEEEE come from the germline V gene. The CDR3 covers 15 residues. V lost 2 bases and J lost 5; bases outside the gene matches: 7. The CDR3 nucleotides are TGTGCCAGCAGCTTCTGGGCGGGGGGGCCCGAGACCCAGTACTTC. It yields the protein CASSFWAGGPETQYF.

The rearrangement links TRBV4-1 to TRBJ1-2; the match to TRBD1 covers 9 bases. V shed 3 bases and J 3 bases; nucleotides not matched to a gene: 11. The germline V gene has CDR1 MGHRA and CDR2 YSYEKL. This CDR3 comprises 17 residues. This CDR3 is CASSHPGQGRKYYGYTF. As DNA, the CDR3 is TGCGCCAGCAGCCATCCGGGACAGGGAAGAAAATACTATGGCTACACCTTC.

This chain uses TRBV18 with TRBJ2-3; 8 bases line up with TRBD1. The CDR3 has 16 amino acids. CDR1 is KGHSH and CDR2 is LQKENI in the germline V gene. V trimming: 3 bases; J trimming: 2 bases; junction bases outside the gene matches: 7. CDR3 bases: TGTGCCAGCTCACCTCAGACAGGGGCCTTCACAGATACGCAGTATTTT. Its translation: CASSPQTGAFTDTQYF.

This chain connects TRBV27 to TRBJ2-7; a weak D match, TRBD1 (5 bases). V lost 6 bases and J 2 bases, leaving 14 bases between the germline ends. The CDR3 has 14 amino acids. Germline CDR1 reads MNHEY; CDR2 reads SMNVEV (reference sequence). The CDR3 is CASSLGQLTYEQYF. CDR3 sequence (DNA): TGTGCCAGCAGCCTGGGGCAGCTTACCTACGAGCAGTACTTC.

As DNA, the CDR3 is TGTGCCAGCAGCCCGACAGGGACCTATGGCTACACCTTC. This gives the protein CASSPTGTYGYTF. The V gene is TRBV7-6, the J gene TRBJ1-2; 7 bases match TRBD1. V shed 5 bases, J shed 4 bases, and the junction held 4 bases outside the gene matches. This CDR3 has 13 amino acids. The germline V gene has CDR1 SGHVS and CDR2 FNYEAQ.

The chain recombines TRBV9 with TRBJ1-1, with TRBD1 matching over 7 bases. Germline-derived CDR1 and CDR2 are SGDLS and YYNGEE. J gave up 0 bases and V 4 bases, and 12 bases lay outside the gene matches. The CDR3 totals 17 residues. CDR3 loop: CASSFAEGGPMNTEAFF. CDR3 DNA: TGTGCCAGCAGCTTCGCGGAAGGGGGCCCGATGAACACTGAAGCTTTCTTT. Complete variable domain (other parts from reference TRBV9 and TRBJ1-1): DSGVTQTPKHLITATGQRVTLRCSPRSGDLSVYWYQQSLDQGLQFLIQYYNGEERAKGNILERFSAQQFPDLHSELNLSSLELGDSALYFCASSFAEGGPMNTEAFFGQGTRLTVV.

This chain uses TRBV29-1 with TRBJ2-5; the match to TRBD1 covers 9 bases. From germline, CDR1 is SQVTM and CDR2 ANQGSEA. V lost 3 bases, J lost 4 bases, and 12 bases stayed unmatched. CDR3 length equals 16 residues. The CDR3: CSVEVAGTGLRETQYF. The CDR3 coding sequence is TGCAGCGTTGAGGTTGCCGGGACAGGGTTACGAGAGACCCAGTACTTC.

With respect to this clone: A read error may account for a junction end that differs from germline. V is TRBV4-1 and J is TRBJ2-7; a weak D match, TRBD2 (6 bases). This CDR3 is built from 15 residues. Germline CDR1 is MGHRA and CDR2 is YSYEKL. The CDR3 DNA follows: TGCGCCAGCAGCCAATCTAGTCGGGACTCCTACGGGCAGTACTTC. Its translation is CASSQSSRDSYGQYF.

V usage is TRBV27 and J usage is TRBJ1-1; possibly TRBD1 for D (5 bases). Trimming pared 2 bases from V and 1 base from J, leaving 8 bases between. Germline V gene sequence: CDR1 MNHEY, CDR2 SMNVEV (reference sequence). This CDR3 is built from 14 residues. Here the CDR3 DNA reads TGTGCCAGCAGTTTAAGGCAGGGGAACACTGAAGCTTTCTTT. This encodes CASSLRQGNTEAFF.

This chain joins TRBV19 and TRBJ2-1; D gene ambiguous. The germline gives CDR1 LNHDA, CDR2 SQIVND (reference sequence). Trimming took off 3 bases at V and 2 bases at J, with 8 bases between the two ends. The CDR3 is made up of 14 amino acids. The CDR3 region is CASSMAAAYNEQFF. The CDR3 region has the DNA TGTGCCAGTAGTATGGCGGCCGCCTACAATGAGCAGTTCTTC.

CDR3 sequence reads: CASSSSTGGLRTEAFF. CDR3 nucleotide sequence: TGTGCCAGCAGCAGCTCCACAGGGGGGCTAAGGACTGAAGCTTTCTTT. The rearrangement joins TRBV7-6 to TRBJ1-1, with 8 bases fitting TRBD1. V gave up 5 bases and J gave up 5 bases; unmatched junction bases: 13. Germline V CDR1 and CDR2: SGHVS, FNYEAQ. The CDR3 is 16 residues long.

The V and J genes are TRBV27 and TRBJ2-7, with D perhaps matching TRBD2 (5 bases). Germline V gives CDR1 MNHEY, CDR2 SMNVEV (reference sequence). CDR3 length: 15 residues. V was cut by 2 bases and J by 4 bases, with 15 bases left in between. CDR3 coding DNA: TGTGCCAGCAGTTTAGAGAGGAGGCGATCATACGAGCAGTACTTC. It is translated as CASSLERRRSYEQYF.

The CDR3 DNA is TGCGCCAGCAGCTCTTGGACAGGGGTAACTGAAGCTTTCTTT. It is translated as CASSSWTGVTEAFF. V and J are TRBV5-1 and TRBJ1-1, with 9 bases that match TRBD1. V trimming: 3 bases; J trimming: 5 bases; junction bases outside the gene matches: 5. The CDR3 runs 14 residues. The germline gives CDR1 SGHRS, CDR2 YFSETQ. Full variable domain (outside the CDR3, taken from reference TRBV5-1 and TRBJ1-1): KAGVTQTPRYLIKTRGQQVTLSCSPISGHRSVSWYQQTPGQGLQFLFEYFSETQRNKGNFPGRFSGRQFSNSRSEMNVSTLELGDSALYLCASSSWTGVTEAFFGQGTRLTVV.